This T cell receptor (beta chain) was retrieved from a study of T-cell memory formation after mild COVID-19. Researchers used 5'RACE with constant-segment primers to make TCR alpha and TCR beta cDNA libraries that carry sample barcodes and UMIs. TCRdb itself ran the 5' RACE reads through MiXCR, one entry per CDR3 protein. Altogether about 560,000 distinct CDR3 sequences are present, about 20% being singletons, with the ten largest covering approximately 8%. Overall study findings and caveats: A second wave expanding day 15 to 37 was CD4+-biased; contracting clones were balanced.

Points on this clonotype: Its antigen remains unknown.

Source material: PBMCs or a T cell subset sorted from them (not recorded which). This receptor was obtained from an adult woman who had mild COVID-19 (a few samples of this study predate the infection). Cell type and time point are not known.

The CDR3 loop is CAISEQGTSGPGEQYF. CDR3 sequence (DNA): TGTGCCATCAGTGAGCAGGGGACTAGCGGCCCAGGGGAGCAGTACTTC. V and J are TRBV10-3 and TRBJ2-7; 11 bases fit TRBD2. The CDR3 is 16 amino acids. Trimming cost V 2 bases and J 7 bases; bases outside gene matches: 10. Germline V CDR1 and CDR2: ENHRY, SYGVKD.